This T cell receptor beta chain was identified during a study of blood T cell repertoires in COVID-19. Profiled with immunoSEQ multiplex PCR; TCRdb holds only in-frame clones, not every one. The sample yields around 370,000 clones, 88% seen once. Germline V gene lookup returns CDR1 MNHEY and CDR2 SVGAGI. The CDR3 is 12 amino acids. The V end was cut by 0 bases, the J end by 7 bases, with 7 bases between. This TCR derives from a woman aged 18-29 years who had recovered from COVID-19. This chain joins TRBV6-5 and TRBJ2-7; the D gene is possibly TRBD2 (5 bases). The sample consisted of PBMCs or T cells enriched from blood (not recorded which). The CDR3 nucleotides read TGTGCCAGCAGTTACTCTGGGAGAGAGCAGTACTTC. Translation: CASSYSGREQYF.